This T cell receptor beta chain originates from a study of cytomegalovirus exposure and HLA in healthy donors. V shed 0 bases and J shed 6 bases, with 15 bases lying between them. The CDR3 loop spans 16 amino acids. CDR1 and CDR2 from the germline V gene are MDHEN and SYDVKM. In the PCR, 60 Vbeta and 13 Jbeta primers were used. Sequenced by immunoSEQ multiplex PCR; TCRdb stores in-frame clones only, minus some. The sample gives about 210,000 clones, around 80% of which show up once; 2.5% to 3% is in the top ten. The J gene is TRBJ1-5, the V gene TRBV28, with a possible D match to TRBD1 (5 bases). Material: PBMCs. This sequence was found in a man aged 25-40 years in good health and CMV-seronegative. This CDR3 reads CASSLWARVGGQPQHF. DNA for the CDR3: TGTGCCAGCAGTTTATGGGCCAGGGTGGGTGGTCAGCCCCAGCATTTT.